The present T cell receptor (beta chain) was sequenced within a study of early T cells in non-severe SARS-CoV-2 infection. Individual cDNA molecules were tagged with unique molecular identifiers. TCRdb re-derived calls from the 5' RACE reads in MiXCR, one entry per CDR3 protein. The sample carries 100,000 to 130,000 distinct CDR3 sequences, over 8.5% recorded once. Unmatched junction bases numbered 11, after V lost 5 bases and J lost 6 bases. Per the germline V gene, CDR1 is SGHTA and CDR2 is FQGNSA. This CDR3 is built from 16 residues. This TCR was sampled from an adult who was a healthcare worker with PCR-confirmed SARS-CoV-2 infection or an uninfected control (not recorded which). The sequencing input was whole blood. This sequence joins TRBV7-2 and TRBJ2-3, with 10 nucleotides matching TRBD2. DNA for the CDR3: TGTGCCAGCAGCGTACTAGCGGGAACTACGGTGGATACGCAGTATTTT. It specifies CASSVLAGTTVDTQYF.